This T cell receptor beta chain was profiled in a study of T-cell memory formation after mild COVID-19. This CDR3 has 14 amino acids. Germline loops: CDR1 LNHDA, CDR2 SQIVND (reference sequence). V shed 1 base and J shed 6 bases, with 12 bases lying between them. Via MiXCR, TCRdb re-called the 5' RACE reads, giving one row per CDR3 protein. The table records 550,000 to 650,000 distinct CDR3 sequences, around 15% of them present only once. Sequencing used PBMCs or a T cell subset sorted from them (not recorded which). The receptor was isolated from an adult woman who had mild COVID-19 (a few samples of this study predate the infection). Cell type and time point are not known. The chain uses TRBV19 and TRBJ1-1, with D possibly TRBD1 on 5 matching bases. As DNA, the CDR3 is TGTGCCAGTAGTATAGGAGGCGGACACGCTGAAGCTTTCTTT. Its protein product is CASSIGGGHAEAFF. The whole variable domain, remainder taken from reference TRBV19 and TRBJ1-1, is DGGITQSPKYLFRKEGQNVTLSCEQNLNHDAMYWYRQDPGQGLRLIYYSQIVNDFQKGDIAEGYSVSREKKESFPLTVTSAQKNPTAFYLCASSIGGGHAEAFFGQGTRLTVV.